This T cell receptor beta chain stems from a study of shared clonotypes between healthy human individuals. Overall study: Aged between 18 and 49, the donors were a couple of women and a few men. Findings and limits, study-wide: Non-shared clonotypes were found to have lower generation probabilities than the clonotypes that were shared by all four of the sorted-subset donors. When naive CD4 clonotypes were compared across four donors, roughly 4.9% were shared. Expectations were that clonotype sharing among donors would be affected by sequencing depth.

Germline-derived CDR1 and CDR2 are MNHEY and SVGAGI. The CDR3 spans 15 residues. V was pared by 6 bases and J by 5 bases, with 11 bases of the junction left unmatched. The assay was immunoSEQ multiplex PCR, and TCRdb's table has in-frame clones only and misses some. Of 2 million to 2.5 million clones in the sample, 85% to 95% are singletons; the top ten hold 0.37%. This clone was seen only once. Its antigen is unknown. The TCR sequence derives from a man between 18 and 35 years old in good health. Some clones in this sample may be carry-over from other donors' samples. The genes are TRBV6-5 and TRBJ2-5; 8 bases are a match to TRBD1. The sequenced sample was naive CD4+ T cells from PBMCs. Described subset: CD45RA+ positively selected. The CDR3 nucleotides read TGTGCCAGCAGAGCGACAGGGGATAGTTGGGAGACCCAGTACTTC. Residues: CASRATGDSWETQYF.